This TCR beta chain came from a study of shared clonotypes between healthy human individuals. Study context: The donor group consisted of a couple of women and three men, aged 18 to 49. Study conclusions and caveats: Having only a few donors restricted how much genetic and exposure-history diversity was captured.

In the original workflow: For the immunoSEQ data, sequences were junction-only without quality scores, so filtering differed. The assay was immunoSEQ multiplex PCR, and TCRdb's table has in-frame clones only and misses some. The V and J calls and clone size were taken over from that table, and D and trimming were inferred from the DNA. The data hold roughly 2.6 million clones, with approximately 94% observed a single time. Concerning this clone itself: Its antigen is still unknown. Other DNA sequences from this sample encode an identical CDR3 as well.

Donation came from healthy HIV-negative adults that had no recent acute infections or vaccinations. This CDR3 is built from 13 residues. Germline V gene lookup returns CDR1 SNHLY and CDR2 FYNNEI. Trimming removed 6 bases at V and 1 base at J, with 9 bases between. The chain joins TRBV2 to TRBJ1-1; D is undetermined. Sequenced: naive CD4+ T cells sorted from blood. Subset given: CD45RA+ positively selected. The sequence derives from a man between 18 and 35 years old in good health. In DNA form, the CDR3 reads TGTGCCAGCAGCAACCTTGGGAACACTGAAGCTTTCTTT. Translated, it gives CASSNLGNTEAFF.